This T cell receptor (beta chain) was found in a study of T cell responses to AZD1222 COVID-19 vaccine. Study-wide context: Pooled samples include second doses given at about 4 or 12 weeks.

Method: immunoSEQ multiplex PCR; TCRdb's copy keeps in-frame clones and lacks some. This sample carries 150,000 to 200,000 clones, around 92% of them seen once, and the ten largest clones take 10%. General observations from the study: Baseline seropositivity characterized only a handful of AZD1222 recipients. Spike regions recognized by vaccine-associated CD4 TCRs spanned the protein, led by 160-218 and 743-854. Females made up more of the donors, who were largely white British, and clonal diversity may have come out too low.

A word on this clone: Its antigen is unknown.

The TCR was taken from an adult in good health. The specimen was peripheral blood, collected on day 0 of AZD1222 vaccination.

The DNA for the CDR3 is TGTGCCATCAGTAAGGGGACTAGCGGGATCTCAGATACGCAGTATTTT. Protein product: CAISKGTSGISDTQYF. The chain links TRBV10-3 to TRBJ2-3; 13 nucleotides match TRBD2. This CDR3 is 16 amino acids long. The J segment lost 4 bases and the V segment lost 5 bases, leaving 6 bases of the junction unmatched. CDR1 ENHRY and CDR2 SYGVKD come from the germline V gene.